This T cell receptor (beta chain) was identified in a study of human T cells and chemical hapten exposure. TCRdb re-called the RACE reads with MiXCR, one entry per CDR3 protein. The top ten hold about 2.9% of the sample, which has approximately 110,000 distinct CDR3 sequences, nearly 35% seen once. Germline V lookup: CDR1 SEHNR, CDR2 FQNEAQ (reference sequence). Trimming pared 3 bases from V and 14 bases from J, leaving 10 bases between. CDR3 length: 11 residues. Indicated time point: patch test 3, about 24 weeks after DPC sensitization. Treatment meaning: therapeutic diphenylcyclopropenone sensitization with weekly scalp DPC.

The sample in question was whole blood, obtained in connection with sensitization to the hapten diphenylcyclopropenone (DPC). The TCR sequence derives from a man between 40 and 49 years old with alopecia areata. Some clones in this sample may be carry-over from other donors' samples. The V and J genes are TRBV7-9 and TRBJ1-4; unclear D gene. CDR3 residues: CASSLAVTLFF. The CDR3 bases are TGTGCCAGCAGCTTGGCGGTTACCCTGTTTTTT.